This T cell receptor (beta chain) derives from a study of Graves' ophthalmopathy and Graves' hyperthyroidism. Study outcomes and limitations: Sensitivity of 87.88% and specificity of almost 83% were achieved when a 13-signature model separated ophthalmopathy from stable hyperthyroidism.

Investigators amplified TCR beta CDR3 regions from RNA transcripts. HTBI primers were used in a first-round RT-PCR, which preceded a second-round multiplex PCR. TCRdb independently ran MiXCR on the multiplex PCR reads; one entry per CDR3 protein. This table has under 400,000 distinct CDR3 sequences, roughly 16% appearing once. Other autoimmune diseases, uncontrolled infections, pregnancy and lactation each led to patient exclusion. The CDR3 is 14 residues long. Germline V gene data show CDR1 as SEHNR and CDR2 as FQNEAQ (reference sequence). The germline V and J ends were trimmed by 4 bases and 0 bases, with 9 bases remaining between them. This clonotype was seen repeatedly, ten times or more. Its antigen is unidentified.

The receptor was isolated from an adult man with Graves' ophthalmopathy. Sequencing was performed on peripheral blood. The chain is built from TRBV7-9 and TRBJ2-5; the D gene could be TRBD1 or TRBD2 (5 bases each). CDR3: CASSSQGHQETQYF. CDR3 bases: TGTGCCAGCAGCTCCCAGGGACACCAAGAGACCCAGTACTTC.